The clone carrying this T cell receptor (beta chain) came up many times. The antigen remains undetermined. This record belongs to a study of metastatic and nonmetastatic thyroid tumors. In the study overall: Repertoire comparison spanned blood and tumor or nodule tissue of malignant and benign thyroid patients. Overall study results and limits: Relative to benign nodules, malignant thyroid tumors were reportedly characterized by significantly elevated TCR beta diversity in blood and tumor.

In the original workflow: Built for papillary thyroid cancer, a distant-metastasis classifier drew on CDR3 differences across clinicopathological groups. MiXCR re-clonotyped the PCR reads for TCRdb. TCRdb's processing, not the authors', yielded these V and J calls. The sample includes about 59,000 clones, under 20% of them seen just once. Among the patients, none had received any treatment before thyroid surgery. V was pared by 2 bases and J by 4 bases, with 11 bases between. The germline CDR1 and CDR2 sequences are MNHNY and SVGAGI (reference sequence). The CDR3 is made up of 14 amino acids. Sequencing was carried out using blood. The receptor was derived from a male donor with papillary thyroid cancer or a benign thyroid nodule (not recorded which). Some clones in this sample may be carry-over from other donors' samples. The chain has TRBV6-6 and TRBJ1-2, with D maybe TRBD1 (6 bases). The CDR3 DNA is TGTGCCAGCAGTTACGGACAGCAGGGCTATGGCTACACCTTC. Residues: CASSYGQQGYGYTF.